The 21 T cell receptor beta chains in this list originate from one sample, sequenced in a study of blood T cell repertoires in COVID-19. Sequencing was performed with immunoSEQ multiplex PCR; in TCRdb, only in-frame clones are kept and a portion is missing. This table holds 60,000 to 70,000 clones, 70% to 90% found once. Sequencing input: peripheral blood. These receptors all stem from a woman aged 60-75 years with acute or convalescent COVID-19.

The chain employs TRBV20-1 and TRBJ1-1; D not certain. Per the germline V gene, CDR1 is DFQATT and CDR2 is SNEGSKA (reference sequence). Trimming pared 6 bases from V and 1 base from J, leaving 6 bases between. The CDR3 is made up of 11 amino acids. The CDR3 loop is CSATWNTEAFF. CDR3 DNA: TGCAGTGCCACATGGAACACTGAAGCTTTCTTT.

The rearrangement uses TRBV18 and TRBJ1-3; D possibly corresponds to TRBD1 (5 bases). Trimming shortened V by 1 base and J by 0 bases, and 13 bases separated the two germline ends. The CDR3 extends over 17 amino acids. The germline gives CDR1 KGHSH, CDR2 LQKENI. The CDR3 sequence is CASSPLIRASSGNTIYF. The CDR3 DNA reads as TGTGCCAGCTCACCACTGATCAGGGCGAGCTCTGGAAACACCATATATTTT.

The rearrangement links TRBV19 to TRBJ1-1, with D possibly TRBD1 on 6 matching bases. The germline V gene encodes CDR1 LNHDA and CDR2 SQIVND (reference sequence). The CDR3 is made up of 15 amino acids. With 7 bases removed from V and 5 bases from J, the gap between germline ends came to 20 bases. The CDR3 coding sequence is TGTGCCAGTACCCTAAGGGGGGGGCTGTGGACTGAAGCTTTCTTT. This sequence encodes CASTLRGGLWTEAFF.

This rearrangement joins TRBV11-2 to TRBJ2-3; D unresolved. The CDR3 sequence is 11 residues long. CDR1 and CDR2 (germline): SGHAT, FQNNGV. V lost 6 bases and J 5 bases, leaving 6 bases between the germline ends. The CDR3 reads CASSFLDTQYF. CDR3 nucleotides: TGTGCCAGCAGTTTCTTAGATACGCAGTATTTT.

The rearrangement links TRBV7-9 to TRBJ2-5; D possibly corresponds to TRBD1 (5 bases). Germline CDR1 SEHNR, CDR2 FQNEAQ (reference sequence). The germline V and J ends were trimmed by 2 bases and 0 bases, with 7 bases remaining between them. The CDR3 is made up of 14 amino acids. Here the CDR3 reads CASSLKTDQETQYF. The CDR3, as DNA: TGTGCCAGCAGCTTAAAGACAGACCAAGAGACCCAGTACTTC. The complete variable domain, with remaining parts taken from reference TRBV7-9 and TRBJ2-5, reads DTGVSQNPRHKITKRGQNVTFRCDPISEHNRLYWYRQTLGQGPEFLTYFQNEAQLEKSRLLSDRFSAERPKGSFSTLEIQRTEQGDSAMYLCASSLKTDQETQYFGPGTRLLVL.

The V and J genes are TRBV27 and TRBJ1-1, with 11 bases fitting TRBD1. V lost 6 bases, J lost 3 bases, and 12 bases stayed unmatched. Germline values: CDR1 MNHEY, CDR2 SMNVEV (reference sequence). The CDR3 length is 17 residues. CDR3: CASSRRDRGNKDTEAFF. The CDR3 coding sequence is TGTGCCAGCAGCCGCCGGGACAGGGGGAATAAGGACACTGAAGCTTTCTTT.

This rearrangement joins TRBV24-1 to TRBJ1-2; the D is unclear. Trimming took off 4 bases at V and 9 bases at J, with 8 bases between the two ends. This CDR3 contains 11 residues. CDR1 and CDR2 (germline): KGHDR, SFDVKD. This CDR3 is CATSDSLRYTF. In DNA, the CDR3 is TGTGCCACCAGTGACAGTCTGCGCTACACCTTC.

V is TRBV28 and J is TRBJ1-2; D possibly corresponds to TRBD1 (5 bases). Germline loops: CDR1 MDHEN, CDR2 SYDVKM. Trimming took off 5 bases at V and 4 bases at J, with 17 bases between the two ends. The CDR3 length is 15 residues. CDR3 residues: CASSAESQGSYGYTF. The CDR3, as DNA: TGTGCCAGCAGTGCCGAGAGTCAGGGAAGCTATGGCTACACCTTC.

CDR3 in amino acids: CASRMGQGASNTEAFF. CDR3 in DNA: TGCGCCAGCAGAATGGGACAGGGGGCATCGAACACTGAAGCTTTCTTT. V is TRBV4-1 and J is TRBJ1-1, with TRBD1 matching 12 bases. The J segment lost 1 base and the V segment lost 6 bases, leaving 6 bases of the junction unmatched. The length of the CDR3 is 16 residues. Germline V lookup: CDR1 MGHRA, CDR2 YSYEKL.

The chain is built from TRBV3-1 (or the pseudogene TRBV3-2) and TRBJ1-5, with D possibly TRBD1 on 6 matching bases. V lost 4 bases and J lost 7, with 17 bases in between. The CDR3 is 15 residues long. Germline CDR1 reads LGHDT; CDR2 reads YNNKEL (reference sequence). CDR3 sequence reads: CASSPGGGLEQPQHF. CDR3 in DNA: TGTGCCAGCAGCCCGGGGGGGGGCCTAGAGCAGCCCCAGCATTTT.

The chain links TRBV5-5 to TRBJ2-5; 8 nucleotides match TRBD2. V lost 0 bases, J lost 8 bases, and 12 bases stayed unmatched. Germline lookup yields CDR1 SGHKS and CDR2 YYEKEE (reference sequence). The CDR3 covers 16 residues. The CDR3 loop reads CASSLEGTRVKRTQYF. The CDR3 DNA sequence: TGTGCCAGCAGCTTGGAAGGGACTAGGGTCAAGAGAACCCAGTACTTC.

The chain carries TRBV13 and TRBJ2-5; 10 bases fit TRBD2. Germline V gives CDR1 PRHDT, CDR2 FYEKMQ (reference sequence). With 2 bases clipped from V and 2 bases from J, the junction kept 11 bases outside the gene matches. The CDR3 runs to 18 residues. CDR3 in DNA: TGTGCCAGCAGCTTATGGGCTAGCGGGAGTGTAGGTCAAGAGACCCAGTACTTC. Amino acids: CASSLWASGSVGQETQYF.

This clone was detected once. The V gene is TRBV27, the J gene TRBJ1-5; D unclear. Germline CDR1 reads MNHEY; CDR2 reads SMNVEV (reference sequence). The V end lost 0 bases, the J end lost 4 bases, and 4 bases lay between the germline ends. This CDR3 spans 13 amino acids. DNA of the CDR3: TGTGCCAGCAGTTTATCCGGGAATCAGCCCCAGCATTTT. This translates into CASSLSGNQPQHF.

V usage is TRBV9 and J usage is TRBJ2-2; 10 nucleotides agree with TRBD2. The V segment lost 3 bases and the J segment 6 bases; nucleotides outside the gene matches: 5. Per the germline V gene, CDR1 is SGDLS and CDR2 is YYNGEE. The CDR3 is made up of 15 amino acids. In DNA, the CDR3 is TGTGCCAGCAGCGGGACTAGCGGTTTTCCCGGGGAGCTGTTTTTT. This sequence encodes CASSGTSGFPGELFF.

This chain joins TRBV6-5 and TRBJ1-2, with D maybe TRBD1 (6 bases). V lost 7 bases, J lost 7 bases, and 19 bases lay in between. The CDR3 loop spans 14 amino acids. The germline V gene has CDR1 MNHEY and CDR2 SVGAGI. DNA for the CDR3: TGTGCCAGCACCCTCCAGGGGCGCGGAGCTGGCTACACCTTC. Translated: CASTLQGRGAGYTF.

This chain joins TRBV27 and TRBJ2-1; 10 positions agree with TRBD1. Germline CDR1 MNHEY, CDR2 SMNVEV (reference sequence). The trim removed 6 bases at V and 1 base at J, leaving 9 bases unmatched. CDR3 length: 17 residues. The CDR3 loop reads CASSPWWTGGSYNEQFF. Written as DNA, the CDR3 is TGTGCCAGCAGCCCTTGGTGGACAGGGGGGTCCTACAATGAGCAGTTCTTC.

V is TRBV19 and J is TRBJ2-4, with 10 nucleotides matching TRBD1. Germline CDR1 is LNHDA and CDR2 is SQIVND (reference sequence). V was pared by 4 bases and J by 6 bases, with 6 bases of the junction left unmatched. The CDR3 runs to 15 residues. Here the CDR3 reads CASSKDRGRRNIQYF. DNA of the CDR3: TGTGCCAGTAGTAAGGACAGGGGGAGGAGAAACATTCAGTACTTC. The whole variable domain, remainder taken from reference TRBV19 and TRBJ2-4, is DGGITQSPKYLFRKEGQNVTLSCEQNLNHDAMYWYRQDPGQGLRLIYYSQIVNDFQKGDIAEGYSVSREKKESFPLTVTSAQKNPTAFYLCASSKDRGRRNIQYFGAGTRLSVL.

This clone has a handful of counts. The CDR3 bases are TGTGCCAGCAGCCAAGTCCCACATCACCAAGATGAAAAACTGTTTTTT. Its translation is CASSQVPHHQDEKLFF. The chain couples TRBV3-1 (or the pseudogene TRBV3-2) to TRBJ1-4; D is unresolved. V lost 1 base and J lost 6, with 15 bases in between. The CDR3 length is 16 residues. CDR1 is LGHDT, CDR2 YNNKEL, per germline (reference sequence).

The gene calls are TRBV2 and TRBJ2-3; 11 nucleotides line up with TRBD1. The CDR3 extends over 14 amino acids. J gave up 5 bases and V 10 bases, and 8 bases lay outside the gene matches. Looked up from germline, CDR1 is SNHLY and CDR2 is FYNNEI. The CDR3 bases are TGTGCCACCCGCCAGGACAGGGGGCAAGATACGCAGTATTTT. Translated: CATRQDRGQDTQYF.

The rearrangement links TRBV30 to TRBJ2-1, with 15 bases matching TRBD2. V shed 5 bases, J shed 2 bases, and the junction held 7 bases outside the gene matches. The CDR3 is 17 amino acids. Germline CDR1 is GTSNPN and CDR2 is SVGIG (reference sequence). CDR3 bases: TGTGCCTGGCGATGGTGGACTAGCGGGAGGGCCTACAATGAGCAGTTCTTC. This translates into CAWRWWTSGRAYNEQFF.

The rearrangement uses TRBV19 and TRBJ2-3; 12 bases are shared with TRBD2. J lost 8 bases, V lost 5 bases, and 5 bases had no gene match. The CDR3 is 14 residues long. Per germline, CDR1 LNHDA and CDR2 SQIVND (reference sequence). CDR3 DNA sequence: TGTGCCAGTAGTCAGCTAGCGGGGGGGCTTACGCAGTATTTT. Residues: CASSQLAGGLTQYF.